This paragraph reports one T cell receptor (beta chain). Some clones are missing from TCRdb's copy, which holds only in-frame ones; the method was immunoSEQ multiplex PCR. The profile shows roughly 570,000 clones, 85% to 90% of them singletons. This specimen belongs to a study of blood T cell repertoires in COVID-19. Looking at the study overall: T cells, B-cell-depleted T cells, or PBMCs supplied cDNA or gDNA.

Trimming removed 4 bases from V and 7 bases from J, with 10 bases in between. The germline V gene encodes CDR1 MGHRA and CDR2 YSYEKL. There are 12 residues in the CDR3. The specimen sequenced was peripheral blood. The rearrangement uses TRBV4-1 and TRBJ1-2, with D unclear. This receptor was taken from a woman in her fifties or sixties with COVID-19, enrolled during active disease. DNA of the CDR3: TGCGCCAGCAGCCCCCCGGAGTCTGGCTACACCTTC. Translated, it gives CASSPPESGYTF.